Detailed here is one T cell receptor beta chain. The repertoire was sequenced with immunoSEQ multiplex PCR; TCRdb's copy has only in-frame clones and lacks some. The profile shows fewer than 250,000 clones, 89% of them singletons. The data stem from a study of blood T cell repertoires in COVID-19. Between the trimmed V and J ends, which lost 4 bases and 7 bases, there was a span of 16 bases. The germline gives CDR1 MNHEY, CDR2 SVGEGT. The CDR3 has 15 residues. The chain uses TRBV6-2 or TRBV6-3 and TRBJ2-2; possibly TRBD1 for D (5 bases). The sequence was obtained from a woman aged 40-49 years with acute or convalescent COVID-19. Sequenced: peripheral blood. CDR3 bases: TGTGCCAGCAGTTCAGATCCTCAGGGCTACGGGGAGCTGTTTTTT. The encoded protein is CASSSDPQGYGELFF.